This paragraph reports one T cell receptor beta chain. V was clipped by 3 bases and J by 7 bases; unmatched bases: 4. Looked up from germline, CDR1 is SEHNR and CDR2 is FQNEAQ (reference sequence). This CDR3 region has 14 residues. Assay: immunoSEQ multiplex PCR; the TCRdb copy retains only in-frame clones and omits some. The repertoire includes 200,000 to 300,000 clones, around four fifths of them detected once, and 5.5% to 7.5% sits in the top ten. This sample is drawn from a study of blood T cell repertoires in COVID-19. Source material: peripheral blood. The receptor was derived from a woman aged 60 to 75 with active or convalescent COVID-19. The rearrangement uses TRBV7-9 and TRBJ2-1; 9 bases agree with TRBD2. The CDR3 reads CASSLGLASNEQFF. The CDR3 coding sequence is TGTGCCAGCAGCTTGGGACTAGCCTCGAATGAGCAGTTCTTC.